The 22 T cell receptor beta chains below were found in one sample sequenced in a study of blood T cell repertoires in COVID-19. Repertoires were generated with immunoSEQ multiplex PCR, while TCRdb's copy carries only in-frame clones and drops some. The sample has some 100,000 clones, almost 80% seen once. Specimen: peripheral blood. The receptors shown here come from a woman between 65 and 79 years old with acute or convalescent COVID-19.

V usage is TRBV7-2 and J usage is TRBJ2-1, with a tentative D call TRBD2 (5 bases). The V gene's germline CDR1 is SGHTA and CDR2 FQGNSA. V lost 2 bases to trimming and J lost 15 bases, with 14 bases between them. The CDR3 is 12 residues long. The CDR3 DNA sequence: TGTGCCAGCAGCTTAATGAGGGAGAGGTGGTTCTTC. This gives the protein CASSLMRERWFF.

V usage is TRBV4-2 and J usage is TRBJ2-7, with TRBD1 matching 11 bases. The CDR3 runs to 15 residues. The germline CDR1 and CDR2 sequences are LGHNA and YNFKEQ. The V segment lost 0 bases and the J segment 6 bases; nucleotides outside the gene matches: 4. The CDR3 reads CASSQDGTGGSEQYV. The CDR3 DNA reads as TGTGCCAGCAGCCAAGATGGGACAGGGGGGAGCGAGCAGTACGTC.

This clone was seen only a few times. The CDR3 bases are TGTGCCAGCAGTAACAGCTACGAGCAGTACGTC. It is translated as CASSNSYEQYV. J is TRBJ2-7 and V is TRBV6-5; D remains unclear. The CDR3 sequence is 11 residues long. Trimming stripped 5 bases from V and 3 bases from J, with 5 bases between. Germline V gives CDR1 MNHEY, CDR2 SVGAGI.

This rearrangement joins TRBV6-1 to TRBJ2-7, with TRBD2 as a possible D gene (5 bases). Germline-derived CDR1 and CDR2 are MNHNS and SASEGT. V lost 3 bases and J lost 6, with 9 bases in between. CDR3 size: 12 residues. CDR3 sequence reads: CASSDSGSEQYV. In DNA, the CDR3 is TGTGCCAGCAGTGATTCTGGGAGCGAGCAGTACGTC.

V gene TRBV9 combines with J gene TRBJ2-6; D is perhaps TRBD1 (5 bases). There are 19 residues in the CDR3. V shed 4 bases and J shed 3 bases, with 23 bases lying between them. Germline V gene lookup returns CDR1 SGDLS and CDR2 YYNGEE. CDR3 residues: CASSPSFRAIGIGANVLTF. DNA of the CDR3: TGTGCCAGCAGCCCCTCCTTCAGGGCCATCGGTATTGGGGCCAACGTCCTGACTTTC.

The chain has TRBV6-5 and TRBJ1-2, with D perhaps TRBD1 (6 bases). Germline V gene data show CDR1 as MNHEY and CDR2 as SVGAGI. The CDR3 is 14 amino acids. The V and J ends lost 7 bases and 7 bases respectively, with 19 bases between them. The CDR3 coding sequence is TGTGCCAGCAATACTAACAGGGATTTCGCTGGCTACACCTTC. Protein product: CASNTNRDFAGYTF.

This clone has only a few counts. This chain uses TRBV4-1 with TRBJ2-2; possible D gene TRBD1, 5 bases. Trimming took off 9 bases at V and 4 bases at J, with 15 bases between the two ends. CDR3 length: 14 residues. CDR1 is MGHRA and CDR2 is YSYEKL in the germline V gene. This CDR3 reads CASTGASSTGELFF. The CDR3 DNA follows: TGCGCCAGTACAGGCGCCTCGAGCACCGGGGAGCTGTTTTTT.

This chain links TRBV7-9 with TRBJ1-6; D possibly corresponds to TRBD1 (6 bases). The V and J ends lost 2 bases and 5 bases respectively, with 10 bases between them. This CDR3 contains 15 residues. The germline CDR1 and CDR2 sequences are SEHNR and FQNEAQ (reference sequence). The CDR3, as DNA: TGTGCCAGCAGCTTACAGGGGACCGATAATTCACCCCTCCACTTT. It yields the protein CASSLQGTDNSPLHF.

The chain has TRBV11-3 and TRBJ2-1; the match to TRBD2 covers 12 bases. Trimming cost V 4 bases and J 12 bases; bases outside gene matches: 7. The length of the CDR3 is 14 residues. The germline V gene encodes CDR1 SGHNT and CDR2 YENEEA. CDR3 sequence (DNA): TGTGCCAGCAGCTCCGGACTAGCGGGATCTGGGCAGTTCTTC. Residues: CASSSGLAGSGQFF.

This chain's CDR3 is CASSDGEGGELFF. For the CDR3, the DNA is TGTGCCAGCAGTGACGGGGAGGGCGGGGAGCTGTTTTTT. The gene calls are TRBV6-4 and TRBJ2-2; TRBD2 aligns across 7 bases. Trimming took 2 bases from V and 7 from J; bases not matched to a gene: 1. This CDR3 is 13 amino acids long. Germline V gene data show CDR1 as MRHNA and CDR2 as SNTAGT.

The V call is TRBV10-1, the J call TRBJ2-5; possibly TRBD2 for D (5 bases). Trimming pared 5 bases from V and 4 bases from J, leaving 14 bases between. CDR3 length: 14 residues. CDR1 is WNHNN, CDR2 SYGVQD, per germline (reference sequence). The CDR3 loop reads CASSLGTEGETQYF. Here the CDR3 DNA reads TGCGCCAGCAGTCTTGGAACCGAGGGAGAGACCCAGTACTTC.

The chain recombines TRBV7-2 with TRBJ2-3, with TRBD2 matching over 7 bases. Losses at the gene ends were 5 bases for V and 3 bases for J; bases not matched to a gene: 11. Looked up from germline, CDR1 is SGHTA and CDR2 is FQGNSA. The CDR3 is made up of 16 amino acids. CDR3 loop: CASSPSERGATDTQYF. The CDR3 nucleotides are TGTGCCAGCAGCCCTTCTGAGCGGGGTGCTACAGATACGCAGTATTTT.

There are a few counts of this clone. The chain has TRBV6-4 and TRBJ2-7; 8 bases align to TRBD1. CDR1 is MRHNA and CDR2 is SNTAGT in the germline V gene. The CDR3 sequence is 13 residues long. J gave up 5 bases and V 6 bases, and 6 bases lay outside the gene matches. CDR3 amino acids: CASRWTGFHEQYF. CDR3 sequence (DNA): TGTGCCAGCAGATGGACAGGGTTCCACGAGCAGTACTTC.

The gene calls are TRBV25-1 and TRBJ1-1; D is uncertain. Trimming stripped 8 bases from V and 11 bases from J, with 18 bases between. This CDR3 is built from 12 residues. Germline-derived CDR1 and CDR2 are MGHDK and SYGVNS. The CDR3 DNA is TGTGCCAGCCAAGGAGGTGCAGAGTTCGCTTTCTTT. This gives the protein CASQGGAEFAFF. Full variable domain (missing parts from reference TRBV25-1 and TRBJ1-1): EADIYQTPRYLVIGTGKKITLECSQTMGHDKMYWYQQDPGMELHLIHYSYGVNSTEKGDLSSESTVSRIRTEHFPLTLESARPSHTSQYLCASQGGAEFAFFGQGTRLTVV.

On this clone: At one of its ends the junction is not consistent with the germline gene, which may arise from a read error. The CDR3 is CASSLTRRQGNADTQYF. CDR3 DNA: TGTGCCAGCAGCCTAACAAGGCGGCAGGGGAACGCAGATACGCAGTATTTT. The chain carries TRBV7-3 and TRBJ2-3; D perhaps matches TRBD1 (6 bases). From germline, CDR1 is SGHTA and CDR2 FQGTGA. CDR3 length: 17 residues.

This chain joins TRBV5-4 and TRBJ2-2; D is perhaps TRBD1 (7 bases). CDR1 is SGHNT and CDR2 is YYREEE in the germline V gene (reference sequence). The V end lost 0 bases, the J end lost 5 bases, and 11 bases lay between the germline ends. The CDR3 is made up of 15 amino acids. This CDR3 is CASSLEQGRTGELFF. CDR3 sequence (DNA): TGTGCCAGCAGCTTGGAACAGGGGAGGACCGGGGAGCTGTTTTTT.

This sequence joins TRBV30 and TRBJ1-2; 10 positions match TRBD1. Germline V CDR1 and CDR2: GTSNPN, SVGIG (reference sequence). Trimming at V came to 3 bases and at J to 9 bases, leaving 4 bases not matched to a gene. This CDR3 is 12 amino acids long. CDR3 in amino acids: CAWRPGQGSYTF. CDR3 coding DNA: TGTGCCTGGAGGCCGGGACAGGGGAGCTACACCTTC.

This CDR3 is CASDLPGLDRVGGYTF. CDR3 DNA: TGTGCCAGCGACCTCCCGGGACTCGACAGGGTGGGGGGCTACACCTTC. The chain links TRBV7-9 to TRBJ1-2, with TRBD1 identical over 7 bases. The germline V gene has CDR1 SEHNR and CDR2 FQNEAQ (reference sequence). The CDR3 is 16 amino acids. Trimming cost V 8 bases and J 8 bases; bases outside gene matches: 20.

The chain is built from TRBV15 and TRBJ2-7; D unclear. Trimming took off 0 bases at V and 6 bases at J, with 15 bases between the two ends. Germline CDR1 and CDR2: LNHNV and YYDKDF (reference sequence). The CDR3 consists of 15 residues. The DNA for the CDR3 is TGTGCCACCAGCAGAGATGGTGGAGCAGTATCCGAGCAGTACGTC. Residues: CATSRDGGAVSEQYV.

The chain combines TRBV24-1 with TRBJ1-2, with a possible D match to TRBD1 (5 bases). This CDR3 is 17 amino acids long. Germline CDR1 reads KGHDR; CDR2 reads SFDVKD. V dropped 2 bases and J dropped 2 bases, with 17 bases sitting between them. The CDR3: CATSDSSTQGTNYGYTF. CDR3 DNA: TGTGCCACCAGTGATTCCTCCACCCAGGGAACCAACTATGGCTACACCTTC.

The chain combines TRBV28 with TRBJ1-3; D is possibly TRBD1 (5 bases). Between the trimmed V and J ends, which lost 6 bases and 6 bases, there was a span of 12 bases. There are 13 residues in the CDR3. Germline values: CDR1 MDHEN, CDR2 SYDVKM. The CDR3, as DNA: TGTGCCAGCAGGCCAGGGTTGACAAACACCATATATTTT. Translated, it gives CASRPGLTNTIYF.

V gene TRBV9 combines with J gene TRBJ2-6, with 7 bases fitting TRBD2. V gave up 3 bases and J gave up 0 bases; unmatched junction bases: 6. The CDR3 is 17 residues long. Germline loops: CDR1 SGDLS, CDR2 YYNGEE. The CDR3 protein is CASSAEGRGSGANVLTF. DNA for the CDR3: TGTGCCAGCAGCGCGGAGGGGAGGGGCTCTGGGGCCAACGTCCTGACTTTC.